One and the same sample provided the 2 T cell receptor beta chains below, sequenced in a study of sequential checkpoint blockade in melanoma. Assay: immunoSEQ multiplex PCR; the TCRdb copy retains only in-frame clones and omits some. The sample comprises roughly 9,300 clones, roughly 74% of which are singletons, and about 12% rests with the top ten. This sample's treatment: randomized to nivolumab then ipilimumab (arm A) or the reverse (arm B). The sequences come from CD8+ T cells sorted from blood (inferred from file names), collected from a patient given nivolumab and ipilimumab in sequence. The receptor set was obtained from a human donor with melanoma.

This clone was found once. The chain employs TRBV5-6 and TRBJ1-1; D call uncertain. The CDR3 loop spans 15 amino acids. The V end lost 0 bases, the J end lost 1 base, and 10 bases lay between the germline ends. The V gene's germline CDR1 is SGHDT and CDR2 YYEEEE. CDR3 DNA: TGTGCCAGCAGCTTGGCCGGATCAGGGAACACTGAAGCTTTCTTT. The encoded protein is CASSLAGSGNTEAFF.

The chain joins TRBV9 to TRBJ2-1; 8 positions match TRBD2. CDR3 size: 16 residues. V was pared by 4 bases and J by 8 bases, with 14 bases of the junction left unmatched. CDR1 is SGDLS, CDR2 YYNGEE, per germline. CDR3 region: CASSTPGTSFGDEQFF. CDR3 DNA: TGTGCCAGCAGCACCCCCGGGACTAGTTTCGGCGATGAGCAGTTCTTC.